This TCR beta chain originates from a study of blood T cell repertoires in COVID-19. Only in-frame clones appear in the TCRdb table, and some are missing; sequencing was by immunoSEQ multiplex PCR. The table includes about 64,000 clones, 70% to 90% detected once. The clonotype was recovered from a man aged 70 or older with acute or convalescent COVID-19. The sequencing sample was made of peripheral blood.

The CDR3 region is CASRYWGGNLDTQYF. In DNA form, the CDR3 reads TGTGCCAGCCGCTATTGGGGGGGGAACTTAGATACGCAGTATTTT. The rearrangement uses TRBV5-4 and TRBJ2-3; TRBD2 agrees at 7 bases. The junction had 13 bases not matched to a gene; V was cut back by 7 bases and J by 5 bases. This CDR3 has 15 residues. Germline V gene data show CDR1 as SGHNT and CDR2 as YYREEE (reference sequence).